This is a list of T cell receptor beta chains from one sample in a study of T-cell memory formation after mild COVID-19. TCRdb called the 5' RACE reads again in MiXCR, with one record for every CDR3 protein. The repertoire holds approximately 400,000 distinct CDR3 sequences, approximately 19% seen once, with 20% to 25% in the top ten. Source material: PBMCs or a T cell subset sorted from them (not recorded which). All receptors derive from a young man who had mild COVID-19 (a few samples of this study predate the infection). Cell type and time point are not known. CDR3s include the opening cysteine and the closing phenylalanine or tryptophan. The D gene is left open where the match is weak. Expanded clones get a size class; other rows say once, few or many, or leave the size out.

TGTGCCAGCTCACCGCAAAGAGTAAGGGGCCACTATGGCTACACCTTC,CASSPQRVRGHYGYTF,few,NA,TRBJ1-2,TRBV18
TGTGCCAGCAGTTTACAGGGGGCTGACTATGGCTACACCTTC,CASSLQGADYGYTF,many,TRBD1,TRBJ1-2,TRBV28
TGTGCCAGCAGCGTCTCGACAGTCACAGATACGCAGTATTTT,CASSVSTVTDTQYF,NA,NA,TRBJ2-3,TRBV9
TGTGCCAGCAGCTTGGGGACTAGCGGGGGATACGAGCAGTACTTC,CASSLGTSGGYEQYF,NA,TRBD2,TRBJ2-7,TRBV7-2
TGCAGTGCTAGAGCCCCCCCGGCCCAAGAGACCCAGTACTTC,CSARAPPAQETQYF,NA,NA,TRBJ2-5,TRBV20-1
TGTGCCAGCAGCGTAGATCCCGCAGGTTCCTCCTACGAGCAGTACTTC,CASSVDPAGSSYEQYF,few,NA,TRBJ2-7,TRBV9
TGCGCCAGCAGCTTGTATTGGGAGACCCAGTACTTC,CASSLYWETQYF,NA,NA,TRBJ2-5,TRBV5-1
TGTGCCAGCAGCGTAATAGCGGGCGAGACCCAGTACTTC,CASSVIAGETQYF,NA,TRBD2,TRBJ2-5,TRBV9
TGTGCCAGCAGCCCCAGCGGGGGGGCGGGTGATACGCAGTATTTT,CASSPSGGAGDTQYF,few,TRBD2,TRBJ2-3,TRBV7-3
TGTGCCAGCAGCCAAGATGATTCTACGGATGAGCAGTTCTTC,CASSQDDSTDEQFF,NA,NA,TRBJ2-1,TRBV4-2
TGTGCCAGCAGCCCTGCCCGAGGGGGACTAGCGGTGGAAGATACGCAGTATTTT,CASSPARGGLAVEDTQYF,few,TRBD2,TRBJ2-3,TRBV6-6
TGTGCCAGCAGTTACTCGATTCTCGGGGGGCTTACTGAAGCTTTCTTT,CASSYSILGGLTEAFF,NA,NA,TRBJ1-1,TRBV6-2/TRBV6-3
TGCGCCAGCAGCTTGGAGGGGACCCATGGCTACACCTTC,CASSLEGTHGYTF,few,NA,TRBJ1-2,TRBV5-1
TGTGCCAGCCGTCGGGCGGGTCAGCCCCAGCATTTT,CASRRAGQPQHF,few,NA,TRBJ1-5,TRBV6-4
TGTGCCAGCAGTCAGGACGGTAAAAACATTCAGTACTTC,CASSQDGKNIQYF,NA,NA,TRBJ2-4,TRBV2
TGTGCCAGCAGCGCCCGGGGGGACCGTTCCACAGATACGCAGTATTTT,CASSARGDRSTDTQYF,NA,TRBD2,TRBJ2-3,TRBV9
TGTGCCAGTAGTATCCCGACGACAAACACTGAAGCTTTCTTT,CASSIPTTNTEAFF,NA,NA,TRBJ1-1,TRBV19
TGTGCCAGCGGGATAGCGGGGCCTCGAGATACGCAGTATTTT,CASGIAGPRDTQYF,few,TRBD2,TRBJ2-3,TRBV7-9
TGTGCCAGCAGCGTAGGGGGCCTCACAGATACGCAGTATTTT,CASSVGGLTDTQYF,NA,NA,TRBJ2-3,TRBV9
TGTGCCAGCAGTTTCACAGCCGAACGGAGTCCGTACTTC,CASSFTAERSPYF,NA,NA,TRBJ2-5,TRBV6-2/TRBV6-3
TGCAGCGTTGCCTGGCGCTCGGGCTACACCTTC,CSVAWRSGYTF,NA,NA,TRBJ1-2,TRBV29-1
TGCGCCAGCACCTCGGAATCGGTACGCGACACCTGGGAGCTGTTTTTT,CASTSESVRDTWELFF,few,NA,TRBJ2-2,TRBV5-1
TGTGCCAGCAGCCCGACAGGGTCTGGGGCCAACGTCCTGACTTTC,CASSPTGSGANVLTF,many,TRBD1,TRBJ2-6,TRBV7-9
TGTGCCAGCAGCTTCCAGGGGAATTCACCCCTCCACTTT,CASSFQGNSPLHF,many,NA,TRBJ1-6,TRBV7-2
TGTGCCAGCAGATCGGGGGAGGGCCCCACAGATACGCAGTATTTT,CASRSGEGPTDTQYF,few,NA,TRBJ2-3,TRBV21-1
TGTGCCAGTAGTATGCACACTGAAGCTTTCTTT,CASSMHTEAFF,few,NA,TRBJ1-1,TRBV19
TGCAGTGCTGCTTACTCGGGGGTGTTTAGTTCACCCCTCCACTTT,CSAAYSGVFSSPLHF,few,NA,TRBJ1-6,TRBV20-1
TGTGCCACCAGCAGAGTCGGGAGGCCCTTCGAAGCCCAAGAGACCCAGTACTTC,CATSRVGRPFEAQETQYF,few,TRBD2,TRBJ2-5,TRBV15
TGTGCCAGCAGCTTAGGTAGCGGAGTTACCTACGAGCAGTACTTC,CASSLGSGVTYEQYF,NA,NA,TRBJ2-7,TRBV7-2
TGCAGTGCTAGAGGCAAGGGGCAAACCTACGAGCAGTACTTC,CSARGKGQTYEQYF,NA,NA,TRBJ2-7,TRBV20-1
TGTGCCAGCAGCCAGGCCGGGACTAGCGCCTACAATGAGCAGTTCTTC,CASSQAGTSAYNEQFF,few,TRBD2,TRBJ2-1,TRBV3-1
TGTGCCAGCAGATATGGGACAGGAAAACTGTTTTTT,CASRYGTGKLFF,few,TRBD1,TRBJ1-4,TRBV7-9
TGTGCCAGCAGCTTGGGGGATCCGCTCTACGAGCAGTACTTC,CASSLGDPLYEQYF,few,NA,TRBJ2-7,TRBV5-5
TGTGCCAGCTCACCACCGGTAGCGGGGCGTGAGCAGTTCTTC,CASSPPVAGREQFF,NA,TRBD2,TRBJ2-1,TRBV18
TGTGCCAGCCGACAGGGGGCTTACAATGAGCAGTTCTTC,CASRQGAYNEQFF,NA,TRBD1,TRBJ2-1,TRBV11-2
TGTGCCAGCAGCCCGGACAGGGTGGTCACTGAAGCTTTCTTT,CASSPDRVVTEAFF,few,TRBD1,TRBJ1-1,TRBV7-2
TGTGCCAGTTACCGGGACAGGGGCACAGATACGCAGTATTTT,CASYRDRGTDTQYF,NA,TRBD1,TRBJ2-3,TRBV28
TGCAGTGCTGCCGGAGAGGGTGATGAGCAGTTCTTC,CSAAGEGDEQFF,many,NA,TRBJ2-1,TRBV20-1
TGTGCCAGCAGTCGCCCCTCTGTGGGCACGAGCTCCTACAATGAGCAGTTCTTC,CASSRPSVGTSSYNEQFF,once,NA,TRBJ2-1,TRBV7-2
TGTGCCAGCAGCTTGCCCCCGGGACAGGTCTCCTACAATGAGCAGTTCTTC,CASSLPPGQVSYNEQFF,NA,TRBD1,TRBJ2-1,TRBV5-5
TGTGCCAGCAGCTCAACCGGGACAGGGGACACTGAAGCTTTCTTT,CASSSTGTGDTEAFF,few,TRBD1,TRBJ1-1,TRBV3-1
TGTGCCAGCAGGGTTAGATCCACAGGGGCGGGTTGGCCCCAGCATTTT,CASRVRSTGAGWPQHF,few,TRBD1,TRBJ1-5,TRBV11-2
TGTGCCAGCTCGCCGACTAGCGGGGGGGCCGGAGATACGCAGTATTTT,CASSPTSGGAGDTQYF,NA,TRBD2,TRBJ2-3,TRBV18
TGTGCCACCAGCAGAGGCCAGGAGAAGGAGCTGTTTTTT,CATSRGQEKELFF,NA,NA,TRBJ2-2,TRBV15
TGTGCCAGCAGCTTAGGGACTAGCGGGGTTCAAGAGACCCAGTACTTC,CASSLGTSGVQETQYF,NA,TRBD2,TRBJ2-5,TRBV7-3
TGTGCCACCAGCGGGGGATTAGCTCAAGAGACCCAGTACTTC,CATSGGLAQETQYF,NA,NA,TRBJ2-5,TRBV15
TGCGCCAGCAGCTTGGACCCAGCGGGGGAATACAATGAGCAGTTCTTC,CASSLDPAGEYNEQFF,many,TRBD2,TRBJ2-1,TRBV5-1
TGTGCCAGCAGCCAAGATGGGTACAGGAATGAGCAGTTCTTC,CASSQDGYRNEQFF,few,NA,TRBJ2-1,TRBV3-1
TGTGCCAGCAGTTTCCGGGGGCGAGGTGAGCAGTTCTTC,CASSFRGRGEQFF,NA,NA,TRBJ2-1,TRBV27
TGCAGCGTTGAGCCTTGGGGGGATGGCTACACCTTC,CSVEPWGDGYTF,NA,NA,TRBJ1-2,TRBV29-1
TGTGCCAGCAGCTTGGCAGGGGCTGGGACTGAAGCTTTCTTT,CASSLAGAGTEAFF,NA,NA,TRBJ1-1,TRBV5-5
TGTGCCAGCAGTTTTGGGACAGGGAAGGCTTGGCCCCAGCATTTT,CASSFGTGKAWPQHF,NA,TRBD1,TRBJ1-5,TRBV6-5
TGTGCCACCAGCAGAGATGCCGGGGGGGCCAACATTCAGTACTTC,CATSRDAGGANIQYF,few,TRBD2,TRBJ2-4,TRBV15
TGTGCCAGCAGCCAAGAACGCGGGATTCAGTACTTC,CASSQERGIQYF,few,NA,TRBJ2-4,TRBV3-1
TGTGCCAGCAGCAAAGACAGGGGGAACGGCGGGGAGCTGTTTTTT,CASSKDRGNGGELFF,NA,TRBD1,TRBJ2-2,TRBV5-6
TGTGCCAGCAGTCCGGGACAGCACACTGAAGCTTTCTTT,CASSPGQHTEAFF,few,TRBD1,TRBJ1-1,TRBV28
TGCAGCGTGCTGACTAGCGGGGGAAGGTACGAGCAGTACTTC,CSVLTSGGRYEQYF,NA,TRBD2,TRBJ2-7,TRBV29-1
TGCAGTGCTCCCCTTGGGGTTGAAGAGACCCAGTACTTC,CSAPLGVEETQYF,NA,NA,TRBJ2-5,TRBV20-1
TGTGCCAGCAGCGGTCAGGGAGGTTACGAAGAGACCCAGTACTTC,CASSGQGGYEETQYF,NA,NA,TRBJ2-5,TRBV5-6
TGTGCCAGCGTAGACACTAGCGGGGCACACGGGACCCAGTACTTC,CASVDTSGAHGTQYF,NA,TRBD2,TRBJ2-5,TRBV6-2/TRBV6-3